These T cell receptor beta chains were read from a single sample in a study of blood T cell repertoires in COVID-19. Assay: immunoSEQ multiplex PCR; the TCRdb copy retains only in-frame clones and omits some. The sample lists more than 250,000 clones; about nine tenths were seen once. The sample was peripheral blood. The receptors originated from a man aged 50-59 years with active or convalescent COVID-19. CDR3s include the opening cysteine and the closing phenylalanine or tryptophan. The D gene is left open where the match is weak. Size is omitted from some rows. Given values are once, few, many or a class for expanded clones.

d_gene,v_gene,j_gene,abundance,CDR3nt,CDR3aa
-,TRBV10-3,TRBJ2-5,once,TGTGCCATAGGGGGCCAAGAGACCCAGTACTTC,CAIGGQETQYF
-,TRBV3-1/TRBV3-2,TRBJ1-3,-,TGTGCCAGCAGCCGCGACAGAGTTACTGGAAACACCATATATTTT,CASSRDRVTGNTIYF
TRBD1,TRBV29-1,TRBJ2-3,once,TGCAGCGTGGGGACAGCGTCGGACACAGATACGCAGTATTTT,CSVGTASDTDTQYF
TRBD2,TRBV29-1,TRBJ2-1,few,TGCAGCGTCCTTACCCAGCGGGGGGCTTACAATGAGCAGTTCTTC,CSVLTQRGAYNEQFF
-,TRBV5-6,TRBJ1-2,few,TGTGCCAGCAGCTTGGCGGGGCAGGGGACGGGCTATGGCTACACCTTC,CASSLAGQGTGYGYTF
-,TRBV29-1,TRBJ2-3,-,TGCAGCCTTCGAGTCTCCACAGATACGCAGTATTTT,CSLRVSTDTQYF
-,TRBV5-4,TRBJ2-5,-,TGTGCCAGCAGCCAGGGGTCCCAAGAGACCCAGTACTTC,CASSQGSQETQYF
TRBD1,TRBV30,TRBJ1-4,-,TGTGCCTGGAGCCCCGGGGGGACAGGGGAAAAACTGTTTTTT,CAWSPGGTGEKLFF
TRBD2,TRBV6-5,TRBJ2-7,-,TGTGCCAGCAGCCCGACTAGCGGGAGGGCCTACGAGCAGTACTTC,CASSPTSGRAYEQYF
TRBD1,TRBV19,TRBJ2-2,-,TGTGCCAGTAGTATAGGAGGACAGGGCGCCTGGGACGGGGAGCTGTTTTTT,CASSIGGQGAWDGELFF
TRBD1,TRBV19,TRBJ1-3,-,TGTGCCAGTAGGATCGAAGGACAGGGGCACTCTGGAAACACCATATATTTT,CASRIEGQGHSGNTIYF
TRBD1,TRBV7-9,TRBJ1-3,-,TGTGCCAGCAGATCCGGGACAGCTGATTCTGGAAACACCATATATTTT,CASRSGTADSGNTIYF
TRBD1,TRBV7-3,TRBJ1-1,-,TGTGCCAGCAGCCAAACAGGGACAGGTGACACTGAAGCTTTCTTT,CASSQTGTGDTEAFF
TRBD2,TRBV28,TRBJ2-7,-,TGTGCCAGCAGTTGGGCGGGGGGCCCAGTCTACGAGCAGTACTTC,CASSWAGGPVYEQYF
TRBD2,TRBV5-1,TRBJ2-4,-,TGCGCCAGCAGCTTGGGGGTAGCGGGAGGGGAGAACATTCAGTACTTC,CASSLGVAGGENIQYF
-,TRBV5-1,TRBJ1-1,-,TGCGCCAGCAGCTTGGATCTGACAGGACCACAACGGGCTTTCTTT,CASSLDLTGPQRAFF
TRBD1,TRBV19,TRBJ1-6,-,TGTGCCAGTAGTCGGACAGGGGGGAATTCACCCCTCCACTTT,CASSRTGGNSPLHF
-,TRBV14,TRBJ1-2,many,TGTGCCAGCAGCCAGGTGGCCCTTTGGAACTATGGCTACACCTTC,CASSQVALWNYGYTF
TRBD2,TRBV30,TRBJ2-1,-,TGTGCCTGGAGTCACAAGGGACTAGCAGACAATGAGCAGTTCTTC,CAWSHKGLADNEQFF
-,TRBV9,TRBJ1-4,-,TGTGCCAGCAGCGTAGGACTGGGGGGTGAAAAACTGTTTTTT,CASSVGLGGEKLFF
-,TRBV18,TRBJ1-3,-,TGTGCCAGCTCACCACCCAGGGGATTAAGCTCTGGAAACACCATATATTTT,CASSPPRGLSSGNTIYF
TRBD1,TRBV18,TRBJ1-4,-,TGTGCCAGCTACCGGGACAGGGGTGAAAAACTGTTTTTT,CASYRDRGEKLFF
TRBD1,TRBV6-2/TRBV6-3,TRBJ1-2,once,TGTGCCAGCAGCCCTTACCCTGGACAGGGGGCTGAAGGCTACACCTTC,CASSPYPGQGAEGYTF
-,TRBV5-1,TRBJ2-2,-,TGCGCCAGCAGCCCGGCGGACAGACGATCGAACACCGGGGAGCTGTTTTTT,CASSPADRRSNTGELFF
TRBD1,TRBV19,TRBJ1-3,-,TGTGCCAGTAGTCCTCGGGGGACAGGGAAAACAAACACCATATATTTT,CASSPRGTGKTNTIYF
TRBD1,TRBV27,TRBJ1-2,-,TGTGCCAGCAGCCCGGACAGGGGTGGCTACACCTTC,CASSPDRGGYTF
TRBD2,TRBV10-2,TRBJ2-7,once,TGCGCCAGCAGTGTGGGGGGACTAGCGGGAGCGGTGTCCTACGAGCAGTACTTC,CASSVGGLAGAVSYEQYF
TRBD1,TRBV27,TRBJ2-2,-,TGTGCCAGCAGTACTACAGGGGTTTCGAACACCGGGGAGCTGTTTTTT,CASSTTGVSNTGELFF
-,TRBV5-1,TRBJ2-7,once,TGCGCCAGCAGCTCAGACAACGCCTACGAGCAGTACTTC,CASSSDNAYEQYF
TRBD1,TRBV28,TRBJ1-1,-,TGTGCCAGCAGTTCCTACAGGGGGCAGGGGGTAACTTTCTTT,CASSSYRGQGVTFF
-,TRBV6-5,TRBJ1-1,-,TGTGCCAGCAGTTACTCCCGACAGGAGATGAACACTGAAGCTTTCTTT,CASSYSRQEMNTEAFF
-,TRBV4-2,TRBJ1-4,-,TGTGCCAGCAGCCAAGCACTGACAGCCTTGAATGAAAAACTGTTTTTT,CASSQALTALNEKLFF
TRBD1,TRBV10-3,TRBJ2-1,once,TGTGCCATCAGTGTACAGGGGGCCAACAATGAGCAGTTCTTC,CAISVQGANNEQFF
TRBD2,TRBV6-1,TRBJ2-3,-,TGTGCCAGCAGTGTACCTAGCGGGGGCGCAGATACGCAGTATTTT,CASSVPSGGADTQYF
TRBD1,TRBV12-5,TRBJ2-7,-,TGTGCTAGTGGCCCCGGGACAGGAGCCTACGAGCAGTACTTC,CASGPGTGAYEQYF
TRBD1,TRBV5-1,TRBJ2-1,-,TGCGCCAGCAGCTTCGGACAGGGGGGCTACAATGAGCAGTTCTTC,CASSFGQGGYNEQFF
TRBD1,TRBV2,TRBJ1-6,-,TGTGCCAGCAGAGAAGGACAGGGAGGAACACCCCTCCACTTT,CASREGQGGTPLHF
TRBD1,TRBV11-2,TRBJ2-7,-,TGTGCCAGCAGCTTTTCACAGGGGGCCTACGAGCAGTACTTC,CASSFSQGAYEQYF
TRBD1,TRBV6-5,TRBJ2-7,-,TGTGCCAGCAGTTACCAGGGGGCTTACGAGCAGTACTTC,CASSYQGAYEQYF
TRBD1,TRBV4-2,TRBJ1-5,-,TGTGCCAGCAGCCAAGATCGGTCCAGGGGGGCTAGCAATCAGCCCCAGCATTTT,CASSQDRSRGASNQPQHF
-,TRBV19,TRBJ2-3,-,TGTGCCAGTACTCAGGGATCTAGCACAGATACGCAGTATTTT,CASTQGSSTDTQYF
-,TRBV4-3,TRBJ2-2,-,TGCGCCAGCAGCCAAGGATCCCCGGGCACCGGGGAGCTGTTTTTT,CASSQGSPGTGELFF
-,TRBV2,TRBJ2-3,once,TGTGCCAGCAGTGACCGGAGGACTCCAGATACGCAGTATTTT,CASSDRRTPDTQYF
TRBD1,TRBV19,TRBJ2-1,-,TGTGCCAGTAGCCATAGGGGACAGGGTTCGAATGAGCAGTTCTTC,CASSHRGQGSNEQFF
TRBD1,TRBV28,TRBJ1-2,-,TGTGCCAGCAGCCCGGCCAGGGGGCTCTATGGCTACACCTTC,CASSPARGLYGYTF